Listed here is a single TCR beta chain. Its specificity is unknown. Combining iRepertoire HTBI primers with Arm-PCR of CDR3 regions, the authors built TCR beta libraries. Per the original methods: Samples collectively showed more than 55 TRBV and approximately 15 TRBJ segments. Each CDR3 protein gets one entry after TCRdb re-called the multiplex PCR reads with MiXCR. The V and J calls reflect TCRdb's pipeline rather than the authors' work. In the table there are about 620,000 distinct CDR3 sequences, roughly 15% of which are singletons. Regarding time point: newly diagnosed GD, antithyroid drugs for less than 3 months. The TCR library used RNA extracted from PBMCs. The sample originates from a study of regulatory T cells in long-lasting Graves disease. Whole-study results and caveats: Among persistent patients, a larger number of public clonotypes were shared (about 2,800) than among newly diagnosed patients (under 1,000).

The V gene's germline CDR1 is DFQATT and CDR2 SNEGSKA (reference sequence). This CDR3 has 12 amino acids. The V end lost 2 bases, the J end lost 4 bases, and 6 bases lay between the germline ends. These same data were also listed under a study on T cells in Graves' hyperthyroidism and ophthalmopathy.

The material was peripheral blood mononuclear cells (PBMCs), obtained at new diagnosis, from a patient treated with antithyroid drugs. The chain is built from TRBV20-1 and TRBJ2-1; D gene uncertain. The TCR comes from a woman aged 25 to 39 with Graves disease. The CDR3 sequence: CSARPNYNEQFF. CDR3 nucleotides: TGCAGTGCTAGACCAAATTACAATGAGCAGTTCTTC.